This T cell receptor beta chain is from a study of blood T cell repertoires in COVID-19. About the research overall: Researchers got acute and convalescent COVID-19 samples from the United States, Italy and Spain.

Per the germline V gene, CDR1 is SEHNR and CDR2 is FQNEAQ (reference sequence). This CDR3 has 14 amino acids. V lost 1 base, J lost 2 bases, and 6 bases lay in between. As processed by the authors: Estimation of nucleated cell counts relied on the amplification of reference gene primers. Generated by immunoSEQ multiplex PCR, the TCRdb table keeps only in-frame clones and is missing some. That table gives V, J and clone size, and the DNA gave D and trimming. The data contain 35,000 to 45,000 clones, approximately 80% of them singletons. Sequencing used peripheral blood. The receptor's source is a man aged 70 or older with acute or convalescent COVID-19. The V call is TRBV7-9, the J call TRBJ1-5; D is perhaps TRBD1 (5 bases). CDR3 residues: CASSLVGGNQPQHF. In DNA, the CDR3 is TGTGCCAGCAGCTTAGTAGGGGGCAATCAGCCCCAGCATTTT.